This is a list of T cell receptor beta chains from one sample in a study of T cells after yellow fever vaccination. In TCRdb, the 5' RACE reads were re-called with MiXCR into one record per CDR3 protein. The sample lists some 400,000 distinct CDR3 sequences, about 19% occurring once. The starting material was PBMCs, obtained before the yellow fever booster vaccination. The source is a man aged 18 to 30 who received the YFV17D yellow fever vaccine. Each CDR3 is given with its conserved first and last residue. A D gene is named only where the DNA matches it firmly. For some rows the clone size is stated as once, few or many, or as a class when expanded; others skip it.

V	size	D	J	CDR3	DNA
TRBV29-1	many	.	TRBJ2-5	CSLRDVWYQETQYF	TGCAGCCTTCGGGACGTTTGGTACCAAGAGACCCAGTACTTC
TRBV28	.	TRBD1	TRBJ2-3	CASSDRVEDTQYF	TGTGCCAGCAGCGACAGGGTTGAAGATACGCAGTATTTT
TRBV12-3/TRBV12-4	few	.	TRBJ2-1	CASRFGGGAGEQFF	TGTGCCAGCAGATTTGGTGGGGGGGCCGGTGAGCAGTTCTTC
TRBV7-2	many	.	TRBJ2-2	CASSLRRNTGELFF	TGTGCCAGCAGCTTACGCAGGAACACCGGGGAGCTGTTTTTT
TRBV7-2	few	TRBD2	TRBJ2-1	CASLKAGGLYNEQFF	TGTGCCAGCCTGAAAGCGGGGGGGCTCTACAATGAGCAGTTCTTC
TRBV7-2	few	TRBD1	TRBJ1-5	CASSVTGVGNQPQHF	TGTGCCAGCAGCGTCACAGGGGTCGGGAATCAGCCCCAGCATTTT
TRBV12-3/TRBV12-4	many	.	TRBJ2-3	CASSLQGGADTQYF	TGTGCCAGCAGTTTACAGGGGGGCGCAGATACGCAGTATTTT
TRBV5-1	few	TRBD1	TRBJ2-5	CASSSGTGGLETQYF	TGCGCCAGCAGCTCGGGGACAGGGGGATTAGAGACCCAGTACTTC
TRBV6-6	few	.	TRBJ1-3	CASSSQTEGNTIYF	TGTGCCAGCAGTTCCCAGACAGAAGGAAACACCATATATTTT
TRBV20-1	.	TRBD1	TRBJ2-4	CSARADRGKNIQYF	TGCAGTGCTAGAGCCGACAGGGGCAAAAACATTCAGTACTTC
TRBV10-3	.	.	TRBJ1-4	CAISDFSGGNEKLFF	TGTGCCATCAGTGATTTTTCGGGAGGGAATGAAAAACTGTTTTTT
TRBV12-3/TRBV12-4	few	TRBD2	TRBJ2-3	CASSLRTSGVTDTQYF	TGTGCCAGCAGTCTTCGGACTAGCGGGGTCACAGATACGCAGTATTTT
TRBV7-8	few	TRBD1	TRBJ1-1	CASSTQGTGNTEAFF	TGTGCCAGCAGCACCCAAGGGACAGGGAACACTGAAGCTTTCTTT
TRBV7-2	.	.	TRBJ2-6	CASSSGQGYAGANVLTF	TGTGCCAGCAGCTCTGGCCAGGGGTATGCTGGGGCCAACGTCCTGACTTTC
TRBV7-2	many	TRBD1	TRBJ2-3	CASSVADTRTGPTDTQYF	TGTGCCAGCAGCGTCGCTGACACAAGGACAGGCCCAACAGATACGCAGTATTTT
TRBV4-2	once	.	TRBJ2-1	CASSQDREQFF	TGTGCCAGCAGCCAAGACCGTGAGCAGTTCTTC
TRBV6-6	.	.	TRBJ2-7	CASSWGLPGDEQYF	TGTGCCAGCAGTTGGGGCCTGCCAGGAGACGAGCAGTACTTC
TRBV11-2	few	.	TRBJ2-5	CASSFGGGPQETQYF	TGTGCCAGCAGCTTTGGCGGGGGCCCTCAAGAGACCCAGTACTTC
TRBV28	.	.	TRBJ2-3	CASGPTPRTDTQYF	TGTGCCAGCGGACCAACCCCACGCACAGATACGCAGTATTTT
TRBV6-6	once	.	TRBJ2-2	CASSRTDGELFF	TGTGCCAGCAGCCGGACAGACGGGGAGCTGTTTTTT
TRBV12-3/TRBV12-4	few	.	TRBJ1-5	CASSLSQGNQPQHF	TGTGCCAGCAGTTTGTCACAGGGCAATCAGCCCCAGCATTTT
TRBV5-1	.	TRBD1	TRBJ1-1	CASSPQGATTEAFF	TGCGCCAGCAGCCCACAGGGGGCGACCACTGAAGCTTTCTTT
TRBV5-1	.	.	TRBJ2-2	CASSLDRMAGELFF	TGCGCCAGCAGCTTGGACAGGATGGCCGGGGAGCTGTTTTTT
TRBV18	.	.	TRBJ1-4	CASSRPGRANEKLFF	TGTGCCAGCTCACGACCGGGACGTGCTAATGAAAAACTGTTTTTT
TRBV5-1	.	.	TRBJ2-7	CASSLGQPGSEQYF	TGCGCCAGCAGCTTGGGACAGCCGGGTTCCGAGCAGTACTTC
TRBV27	.	TRBD2	TRBJ2-5	CASSLLAGGQTQYF	TGTGCCAGCAGTTTACTAGCGGGGGGTCAGACCCAGTACTTC
TRBV20-1	.	.	TRBJ1-5	CSAAIDNYQPQHF	TGCAGTGCTGCGATAGACAATTATCAGCCCCAGCATTTT
TRBV30	.	.	TRBJ1-1	CASPGVTEAFF	TGTGCCTCCCCGGGGGTCACTGAAGCTTTCTTT
TRBV20-1	.	.	TRBJ2-1	CSAALGDEQFF	TGCAGTGCCGCACTAGGAGATGAGCAGTTCTTC
TRBV12-3/TRBV12-4	.	.	TRBJ2-3	CASSLRRALTDTQYF	TGTGCCAGCAGTTTACGCAGGGCGTTGACAGATACGCAGTATTTT
TRBV11-2	few	.	TRBJ2-6	CASSLAPGNWANVLTF	TGTGCCAGCAGCTTAGCCCCCGGCAATTGGGCCAACGTCCTGACTTTC
TRBV7-2	few	.	TRBJ1-1	CASSLGLVTEAFF	TGTGCCAGCAGCTTAGGGCTCGTCACTGAAGCTTTCTTT
TRBV5-5	many	.	TRBJ2-5	CASSLVRGQETQYF	TGTGCCAGCAGCTTGGTACGGGGACAAGAGACCCAGTACTTC
TRBV7-8	few	TRBD1	TRBJ2-5	CASSLAIWDSLETQYF	TGTGCCAGCAGCTTAGCAATCTGGGACAGCCTAGAGACCCAGTACTTC
TRBV29-1	many	.	TRBJ2-1	CSVEGLDLWDEQFF	TGCAGCGTTGAAGGACTAGACTTATGGGATGAGCAGTTCTTC